There are a few counts of the clone carrying this T cell receptor beta chain. The second PCR ran about 6 to 12 cycles with a sample-barcoded 5' primer and J-beta primers. In TCRdb, the 5' RACE reads were re-called with MiXCR into one record per CDR3 protein. The sample lists 900,000 to 950,000 distinct CDR3 sequences, roughly 29% occurring once. The germline gives CDR1 SGHRS, CDR2 YFSETQ. The V end was cut by 3 bases, the J end by 0 bases, with 12 bases between. The CDR3 loop spans 16 amino acids. The sample belongs to a study of blood T cells in healthy people across ages. Study summary: About one barcoded beta molecule per two T cells was captured by template switching.

This sample also belongs to another study, concerning T cells of mothers and their children.

The sequencing input was blood. The V call is TRBV5-1, the J call TRBJ2-2; a possible D gene is TRBD2 (6 bases). The TCR was taken from a woman aged 40-49 years in good health. CDR3 amino acids: CASSWGLNSNTGELFF. DNA for the CDR3: TGCGCCAGCAGCTGGGGACTCAATTCGAACACCGGGGAGCTGTTTTTT.